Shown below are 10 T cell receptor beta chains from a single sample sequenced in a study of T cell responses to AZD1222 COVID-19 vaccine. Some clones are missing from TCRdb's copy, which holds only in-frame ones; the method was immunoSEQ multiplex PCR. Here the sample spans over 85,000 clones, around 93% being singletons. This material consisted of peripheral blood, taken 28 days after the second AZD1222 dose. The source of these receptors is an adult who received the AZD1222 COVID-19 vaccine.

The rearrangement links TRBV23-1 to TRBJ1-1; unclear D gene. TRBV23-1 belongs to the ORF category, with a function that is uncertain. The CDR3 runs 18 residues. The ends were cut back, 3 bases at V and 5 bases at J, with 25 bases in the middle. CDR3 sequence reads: CASSHPVARLEWNTEAFF. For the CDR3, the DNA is TGCGCCAGCAGTCACCCCGTCGCCCGCCTGGAATGGAATACTGAAGCTTTCTTT.

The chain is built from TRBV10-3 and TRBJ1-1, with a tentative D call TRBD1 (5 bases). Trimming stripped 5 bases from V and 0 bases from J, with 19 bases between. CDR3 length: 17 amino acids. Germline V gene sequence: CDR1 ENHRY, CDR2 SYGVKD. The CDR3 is CAISRQSSGTMNTEAFF. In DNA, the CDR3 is TGTGCCATCAGTAGACAGAGCTCAGGGACCATGAACACTGAAGCTTTCTTT.

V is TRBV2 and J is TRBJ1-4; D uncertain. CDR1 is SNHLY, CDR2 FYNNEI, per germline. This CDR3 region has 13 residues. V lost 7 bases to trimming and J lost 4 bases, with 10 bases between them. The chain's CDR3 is CASTGVVNEKLFF. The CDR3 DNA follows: TGTGCCAGCACAGGAGTTGTTAATGAAAAACTGTTTTTT.

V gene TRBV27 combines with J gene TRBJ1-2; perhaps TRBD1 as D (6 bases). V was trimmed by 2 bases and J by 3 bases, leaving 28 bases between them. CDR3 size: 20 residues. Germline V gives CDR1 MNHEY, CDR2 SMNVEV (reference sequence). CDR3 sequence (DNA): TGTGCCAGCAGTTTACCCCAACAGGGTGGATGGAAAACCCTAGACTATGGCTACACCTTC. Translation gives CASSLPQQGGWKTLDYGYTF.

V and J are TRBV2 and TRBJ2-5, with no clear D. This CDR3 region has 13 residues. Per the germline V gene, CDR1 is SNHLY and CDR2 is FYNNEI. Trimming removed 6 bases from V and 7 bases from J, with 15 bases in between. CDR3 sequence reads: CASSPPGPGTQYF. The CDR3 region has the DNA TGTGCCAGCAGCCCCCCGGGCCCAGGGACCCAGTACTTC.

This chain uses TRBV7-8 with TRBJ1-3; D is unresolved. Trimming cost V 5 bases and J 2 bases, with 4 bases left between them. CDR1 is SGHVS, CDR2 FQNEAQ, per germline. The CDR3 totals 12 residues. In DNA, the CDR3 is TGTGCCAGCAGCCCGGCTGGAAACACCATATATTTT. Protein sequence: CASSPAGNTIYF.

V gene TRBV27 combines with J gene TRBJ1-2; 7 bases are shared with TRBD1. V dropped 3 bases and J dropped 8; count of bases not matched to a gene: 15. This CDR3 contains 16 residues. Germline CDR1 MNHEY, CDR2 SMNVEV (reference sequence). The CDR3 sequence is CASSLVGQRAKGGYTF. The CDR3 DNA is TGTGCCAGCAGTTTGGTGGGACAGAGGGCAAAAGGGGGCTACACCTTC.

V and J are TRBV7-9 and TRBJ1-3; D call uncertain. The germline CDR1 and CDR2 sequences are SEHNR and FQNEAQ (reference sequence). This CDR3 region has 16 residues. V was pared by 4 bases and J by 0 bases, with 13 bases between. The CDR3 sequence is CASSYAGPYSGNTIYF. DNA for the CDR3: TGTGCCAGCAGCTATGCCGGGCCCTACTCTGGAAACACCATATATTTT.

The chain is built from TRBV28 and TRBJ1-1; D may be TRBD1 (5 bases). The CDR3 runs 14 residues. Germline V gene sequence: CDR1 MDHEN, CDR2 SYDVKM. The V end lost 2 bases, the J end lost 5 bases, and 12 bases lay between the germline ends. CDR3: CASSLIQEGTEAFF. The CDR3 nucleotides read TGTGCCAGCAGTTTAATTCAGGAGGGGACTGAAGCTTTCTTT. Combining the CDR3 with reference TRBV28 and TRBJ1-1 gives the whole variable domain DVKVTQSSRYLVKRTGEKVFLECVQDMDHENMFWYRQDPGLGLRLIYFSYDVKMKEKGDIPEGYSVSREKKERFSLILESASTNQTSMYLCASSLIQEGTEAFFGQGTRLTVV.

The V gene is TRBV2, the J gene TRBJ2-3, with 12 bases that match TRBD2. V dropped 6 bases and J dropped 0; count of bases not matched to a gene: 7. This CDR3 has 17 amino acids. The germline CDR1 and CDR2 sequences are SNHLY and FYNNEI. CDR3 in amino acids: CASRTWGTSGSTDTQYF. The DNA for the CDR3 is TGTGCCAGCAGAACTTGGGGGACTAGCGGGAGCACAGATACGCAGTATTTT.